Sequencing of this TCR beta chain was carried out in a study of T cell repertoires in cytomegalovirus infection. Overall study: Matching HLA type, along with CMV infection, was indicated by public TCR beta signatures. Findings of the study overall: It was HLA-C-restricted CMV-specific TCR beta clonotypes that dominated the response ex vivo. Adding up the frequency of public TCR beta families identified people who carried CMV plus the relevant HLA.

Comments on this clonotype: Its cognate antigen is unknown. With a much larger clone just one base away, this may be a read error.

Trimming left V 0 bases short and J 3 bases short, with 12 bases between. In germline, CDR1 is WSHSY, CDR2 SAAADI. The CDR3 length is 15 residues. TCRdb redid the calling of the reads with MiXCR, one entry per CDR3 protein. This table has some 600,000 distinct CDR3 sequences, roughly 26% appearing once. Source material: CD8+ T cells from PBMCs. This receptor was taken from a human donor in good health (CMV status not recorded). Some clones in this sample may be carry-over from other donors' samples. The chain couples TRBV10-2 to TRBJ2-7; unclear D gene. CDR3 bases: TGCGCCAGCAGTGAGTCGGCAGTGGGATTCTACGAGCAGTACTTC. Its translation: CASSESAVGFYEQYF.